This T cell receptor beta chain was captured in a study of cytomegalovirus exposure and HLA in healthy donors. Primers: 60 Vbeta forward and 13 Jbeta reverse. Sequencing used immunoSEQ multiplex PCR; TCRdb keeps in-frame clones, though not all of them. The repertoire holds 150,000 to 160,000 clones, with approximately 80% as singletons. Study conclusions and caveats: Later analysis showed TCR association rates varying by HLA locus, highest for DRB1 and lowest for HLA-C.

Notes on this clone: Its antigen is still unknown.

CDR1 is MNHEY and CDR2 is SVGAGI in the germline V gene. With 6 bases clipped from V and 2 bases from J, the junction kept 4 bases outside the gene matches. This CDR3 region has 15 residues. V and J are TRBV6-5 and TRBJ1-5; 10 bases are shared with TRBD1. The sample consisted of PBMCs. The source of this sequence is a man in his thirties or forties in good health and CMV-seropositive. The CDR3 spells CASRVTGGGNQPQHF. DNA of the CDR3: TGTGCCAGCAGGGTGACAGGGGGCGGCAATCAGCCCCAGCATTTT.